This TCR beta chain was observed in a study of cytomegalovirus exposure and HLA in healthy donors. The PCR had 60 Vbeta and 13 Jbeta primers. Assay: immunoSEQ multiplex PCR; the TCRdb copy retains only in-frame clones and omits some. The sample includes 150,000 or so clones, about 74% of them seen just once. V dropped 5 bases and J dropped 4 bases, with 12 bases sitting between them. CDR3 length: 14 amino acids. Germline V gene lookup returns CDR1 SEHNR and CDR2 FQNEAQ (reference sequence). Sequencing was performed on PBMCs. The clonotype comes from a man aged 35 to 55 in good health and CMV-seropositive. The rearrangement joins TRBV7-9 to TRBJ1-3; a possible D gene is TRBD1 (6 bases). The CDR3 is CASSPTGIGNTIYF. In DNA, the CDR3 is TGTGCCAGCAGCCCGACAGGTATCGGAAACACCATATATTTT.